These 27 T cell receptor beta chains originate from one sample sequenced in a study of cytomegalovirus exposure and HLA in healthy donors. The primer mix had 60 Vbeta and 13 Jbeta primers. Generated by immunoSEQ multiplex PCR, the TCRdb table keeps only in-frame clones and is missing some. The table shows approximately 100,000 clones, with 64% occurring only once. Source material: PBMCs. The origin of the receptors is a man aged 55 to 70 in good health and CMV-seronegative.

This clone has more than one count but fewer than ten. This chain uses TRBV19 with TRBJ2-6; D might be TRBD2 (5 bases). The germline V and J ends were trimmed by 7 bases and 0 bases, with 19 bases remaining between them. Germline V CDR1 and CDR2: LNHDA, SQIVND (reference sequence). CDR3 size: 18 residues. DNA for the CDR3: TGTGCCAGTACGGGCGAGGGTGGCCTGGTCTCTGGGGCCAACGTCCTGACTTTC. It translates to CASTGEGGLVSGANVLTF.

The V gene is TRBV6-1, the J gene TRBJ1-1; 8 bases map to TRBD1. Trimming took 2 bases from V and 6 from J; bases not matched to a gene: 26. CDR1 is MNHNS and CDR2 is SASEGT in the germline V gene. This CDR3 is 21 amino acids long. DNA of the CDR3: TGTGCCAGCAGTGAAAAGAGTTGGGACAGGTTGAGACAAAGTATGGGGGCTGAAGCTTTCTTT. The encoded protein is CASSEKSWDRLRQSMGAEAFF.

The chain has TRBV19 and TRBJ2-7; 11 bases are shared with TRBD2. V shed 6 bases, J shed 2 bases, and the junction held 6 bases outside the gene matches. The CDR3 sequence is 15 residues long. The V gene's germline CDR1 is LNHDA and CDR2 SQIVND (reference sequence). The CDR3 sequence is CASSASGGMTYEQYF. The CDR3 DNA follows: TGTGCCAGTAGCGCTAGCGGGGGGATGACCTACGAGCAGTACTTC.

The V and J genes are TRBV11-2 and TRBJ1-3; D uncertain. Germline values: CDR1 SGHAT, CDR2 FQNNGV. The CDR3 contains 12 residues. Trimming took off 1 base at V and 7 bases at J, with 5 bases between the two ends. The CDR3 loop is CASSLAENTIYF. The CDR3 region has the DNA TGTGCCAGCAGCTTAGCGGAGAACACCATATATTTT.

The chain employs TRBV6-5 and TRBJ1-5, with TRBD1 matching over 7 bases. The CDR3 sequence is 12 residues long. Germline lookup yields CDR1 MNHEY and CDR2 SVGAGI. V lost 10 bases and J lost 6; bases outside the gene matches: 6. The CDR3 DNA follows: TGTGCCACCTCACAGGGGCCTCAGCCCCAGCATTTT. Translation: CATSQGPQPQHF.

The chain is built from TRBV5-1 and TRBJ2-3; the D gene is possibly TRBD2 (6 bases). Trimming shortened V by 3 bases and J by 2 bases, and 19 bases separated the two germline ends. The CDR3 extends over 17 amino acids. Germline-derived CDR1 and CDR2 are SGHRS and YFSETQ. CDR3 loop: CASSSSVGGAYTDTQYF. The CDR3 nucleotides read TGCGCCAGCAGCTCCAGTGTCGGCGGGGCCTACACAGATACGCAGTATTTT.

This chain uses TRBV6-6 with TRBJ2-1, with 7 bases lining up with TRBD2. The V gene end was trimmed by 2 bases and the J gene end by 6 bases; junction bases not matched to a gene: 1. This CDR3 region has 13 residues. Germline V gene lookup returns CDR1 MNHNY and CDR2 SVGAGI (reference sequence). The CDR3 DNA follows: TGTGCCAGCAGTTACCTAGCGGTCAATGAGCAGTTCTTC. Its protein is CASSYLAVNEQFF.

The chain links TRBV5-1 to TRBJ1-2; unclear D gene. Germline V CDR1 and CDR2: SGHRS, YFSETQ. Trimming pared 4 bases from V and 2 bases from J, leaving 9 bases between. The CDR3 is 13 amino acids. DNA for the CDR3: TGCGCCAGCAGCCAAGACGGGAACTATGGCTACACCTTC. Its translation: CASSQDGNYGYTF.

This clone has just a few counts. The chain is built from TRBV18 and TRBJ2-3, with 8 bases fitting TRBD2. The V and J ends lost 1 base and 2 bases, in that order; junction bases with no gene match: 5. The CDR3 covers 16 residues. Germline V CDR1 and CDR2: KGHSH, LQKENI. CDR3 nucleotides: TGTGCCAGCTCACCACTGGCGGGGGGATACACAGATACGCAGTATTTT. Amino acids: CASSPLAGGYTDTQYF.

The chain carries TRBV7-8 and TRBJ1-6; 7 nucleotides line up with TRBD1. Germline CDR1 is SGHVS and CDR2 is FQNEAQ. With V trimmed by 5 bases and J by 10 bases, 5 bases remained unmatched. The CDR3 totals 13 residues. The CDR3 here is CASSVRQGSPLHF. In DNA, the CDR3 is TGTGCCAGCAGCGTACGACAGGGCTCACCCCTCCACTTT.

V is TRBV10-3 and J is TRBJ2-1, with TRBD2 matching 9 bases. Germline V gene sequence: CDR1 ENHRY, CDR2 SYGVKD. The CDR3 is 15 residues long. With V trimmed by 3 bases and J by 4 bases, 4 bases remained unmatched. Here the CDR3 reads CAISDASGAYNEQFF. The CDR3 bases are TGTGCCATCAGTGATGCTAGCGGGGCGTACAATGAGCAGTTCTTC.

The CDR3 loop is CASSFGGGYGYTF. DNA for the CDR3: TGTGCCAGCAGTTTCGGGGGTGGCTATGGCTACACCTTC. The V and J genes are TRBV27 and TRBJ1-2, with D perhaps TRBD1 (5 bases). V shed 3 bases and J shed 4 bases, with 9 bases lying between them. Germline assignment: CDR1 MNHEY and CDR2 SMNVEV (reference sequence). The CDR3 loop spans 13 amino acids.

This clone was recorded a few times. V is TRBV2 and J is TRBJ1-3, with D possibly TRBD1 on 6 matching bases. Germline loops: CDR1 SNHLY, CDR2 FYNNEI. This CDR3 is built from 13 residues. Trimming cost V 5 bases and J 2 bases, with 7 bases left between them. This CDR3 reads CASSRDTGNTIYF. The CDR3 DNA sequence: TGTGCCAGCAGTCGGGACACTGGAAACACCATATATTTT. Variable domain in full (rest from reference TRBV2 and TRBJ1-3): EPEVTQTPSHQVTQMGQEVILRCVPISNHLYFYWYRQILGQKVEFLVSFYNNEISEKSEIFDDQFSVERPDGSNFTLKIRSTKLEDSAMYFCASSRDTGNTIYFGEGSWLTVV.

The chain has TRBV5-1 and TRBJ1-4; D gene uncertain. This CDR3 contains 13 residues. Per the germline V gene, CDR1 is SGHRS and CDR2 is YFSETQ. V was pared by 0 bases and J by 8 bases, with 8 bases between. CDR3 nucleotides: TGCGCCAGCAGCTTGGAACACAAAGAAAAACTGTTTTTT. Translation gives CASSLEHKEKLFF.

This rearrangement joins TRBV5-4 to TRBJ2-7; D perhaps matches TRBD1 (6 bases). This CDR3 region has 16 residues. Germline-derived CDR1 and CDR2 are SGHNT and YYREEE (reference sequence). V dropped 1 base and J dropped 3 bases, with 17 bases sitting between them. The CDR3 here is CASSLIPGHELYEQYF. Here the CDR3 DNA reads TGTGCCAGCAGCTTGATTCCGGGACATGAACTCTACGAGCAGTACTTC.

CDR3 sequence: CASSVTSGGPNEQFF. The CDR3 DNA reads TGCGCCAGCAGTGTTACTAGCGGGGGGCCTAATGAGCAGTTCTTC. The chain joins TRBV5-1 to TRBJ2-1; 12 bases align to TRBD2. The V gene end was trimmed by 5 bases and the J gene end by 7 bases; junction bases not matched to a gene: 7. The CDR3 runs 15 residues. The germline V gene has CDR1 SGHRS and CDR2 YFSETQ.

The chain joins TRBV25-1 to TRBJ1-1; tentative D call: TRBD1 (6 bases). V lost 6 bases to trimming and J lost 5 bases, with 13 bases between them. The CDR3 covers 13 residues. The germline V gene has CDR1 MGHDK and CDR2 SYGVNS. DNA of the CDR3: TGTGCCAGCAGACCAGGGGAACGGACTGAAGCTTTCTTT. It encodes CASRPGERTEAFF.

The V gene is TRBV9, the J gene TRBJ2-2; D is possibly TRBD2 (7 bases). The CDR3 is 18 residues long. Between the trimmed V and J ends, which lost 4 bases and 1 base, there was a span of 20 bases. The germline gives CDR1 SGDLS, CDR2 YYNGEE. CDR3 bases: TGTGCCAGCAGCCTTCTTTGGGGGGGGCCTGAGAACACCGGGGAGCTGTTTTTT. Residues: CASSLLWGGPENTGELFF.

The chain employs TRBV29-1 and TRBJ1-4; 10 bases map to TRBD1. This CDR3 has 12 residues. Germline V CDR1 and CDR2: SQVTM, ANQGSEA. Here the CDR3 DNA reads TGCGCCTCCGGGACAGGGGATGAAAAACTGTTTTTT. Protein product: CASGTGDEKLFF.

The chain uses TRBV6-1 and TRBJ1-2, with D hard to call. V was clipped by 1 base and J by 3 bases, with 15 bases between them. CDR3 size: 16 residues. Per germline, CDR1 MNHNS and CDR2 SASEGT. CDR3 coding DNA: TGTGCCAGCAGTGAAGGTGTAGGTATGGGCCACTATGGCTACACCTTC. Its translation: CASSEGVGMGHYGYTF.

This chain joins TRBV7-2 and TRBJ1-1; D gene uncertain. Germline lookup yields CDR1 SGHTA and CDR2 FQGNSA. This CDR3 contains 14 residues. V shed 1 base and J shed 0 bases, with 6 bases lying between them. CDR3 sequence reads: CASSLGSLNTEAFF. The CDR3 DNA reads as TGTGCCAGCAGCTTAGGGAGCCTGAACACTGAAGCTTTCTTT.

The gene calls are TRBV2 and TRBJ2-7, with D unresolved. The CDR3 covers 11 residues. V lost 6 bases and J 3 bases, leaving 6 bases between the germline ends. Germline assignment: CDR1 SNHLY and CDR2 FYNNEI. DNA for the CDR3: TGTGCCAGCAGGGTAGACTACGAGCAGTACTTC. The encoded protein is CASRVDYEQYF.

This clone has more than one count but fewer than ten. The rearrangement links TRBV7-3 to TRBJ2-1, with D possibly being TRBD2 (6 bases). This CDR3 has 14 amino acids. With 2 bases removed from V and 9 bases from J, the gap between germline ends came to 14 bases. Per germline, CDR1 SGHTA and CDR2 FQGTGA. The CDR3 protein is CASSLDGRRSEQFF. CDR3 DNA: TGTGCCAGCAGCTTAGACGGGAGACGGAGTGAGCAGTTCTTC.

This CDR3 reads CASSAFRLGYEQYF. The DNA for the CDR3 is TGTGCCAGCAGCGCCTTCCGACTAGGCTACGAGCAGTACTTC. The rearrangement joins TRBV13 to TRBJ2-7; tentative D call: TRBD2 (6 bases). Germline lookup yields CDR1 PRHDT and CDR2 FYEKMQ (reference sequence). This CDR3 region has 14 residues. Trimming cost V 5 bases and J 3 bases, with 14 bases left between them.

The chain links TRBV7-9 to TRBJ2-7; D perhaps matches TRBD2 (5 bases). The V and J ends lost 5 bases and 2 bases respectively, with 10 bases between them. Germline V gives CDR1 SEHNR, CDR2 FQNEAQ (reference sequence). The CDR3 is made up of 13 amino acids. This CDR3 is CASSQDLPYEQYF. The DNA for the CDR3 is TGTGCCAGCAGCCAGGACTTGCCCTACGAGCAGTACTTC.

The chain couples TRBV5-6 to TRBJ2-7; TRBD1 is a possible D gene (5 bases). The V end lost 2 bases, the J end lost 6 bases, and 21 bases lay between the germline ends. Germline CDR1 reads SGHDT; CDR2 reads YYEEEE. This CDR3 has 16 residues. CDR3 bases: TGTGCCAGCAGCTTCCTAATGGTCCAGGGTACGGCCGAGCAGTACTTC. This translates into CASSFLMVQGTAEQYF.

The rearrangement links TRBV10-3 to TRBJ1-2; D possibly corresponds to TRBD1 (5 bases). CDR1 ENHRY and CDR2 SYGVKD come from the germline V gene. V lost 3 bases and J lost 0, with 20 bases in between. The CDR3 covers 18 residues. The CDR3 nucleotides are TGTGCCATCAGTGAAAGAGTGTTTACAGGACAAACTAACTATGGCTACACCTTC. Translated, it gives CAISERVFTGQTNYGYTF.